This TCR beta chain stems from a study of T cell clonotyping in hematopoietic cell transplantation. Clones were sequenced by immunoSEQ multiplex PCR, and TCRdb holds only the in-frame ones, with some missing. The repertoire includes about 570 clones, approximately 93% of them detected once, and roughly 8.3% sits in the top ten. This sequence was found in a male patient between 45 and 60 years old who had an allogeneic stem cell transplant from a related donor, so the T cells may come from the graft donor. Some clones in this sample may be carry-over from other donors' samples. The material sequenced was PBMCs, taken 180 days after allogeneic stem cell transplant.

CDR3 in amino acids: CSVESLYEQYF. Here the CDR3 DNA reads TGCAGCGTTGAAAGCCTCTACGAGCAGTACTTC. V gene TRBV29-1 combines with J gene TRBJ2-7; D call uncertain. Germline CDR1 SQVTM, CDR2 ANQGSEA. The ends were cut back, 2 bases at V and 3 bases at J, with 5 bases in the middle. The length of the CDR3 is 11 residues.